Listed here are 9 T cell receptor beta chains from one sample, sequenced in a study of T-cell reconstitution after alpha-beta-depleted transplantation in children. TCRbeta library preparation incorporated unique molecular identifiers. MiXCR, applied by TCRdb to the PCR reads, yields one record per CDR3 protein. Seen here are 300,000 to 350,000 distinct CDR3 sequences, approximately 20% observed once, and the top ten hold roughly 11%. The starting material was PBMCs, mostly from graft donor cells, obtained 180 days after TCRalphabeta/CD19-depleted stem cell transplant. All receptors derive from a male patient younger than 18 who had a stem cell transplant for acute lymphoblastic leukemia, so the T cells may come from the graft donor.

A remark on this clonotype: A much bigger clone sits one base away, suggesting this may be a read error. The chain is built from TRBV6-4 and TRBJ1-2; 8 bases align to TRBD1. CDR1 is MRHNA and CDR2 is SNTAGT in the germline V gene. Trimming took 2 bases from V and 10 from J; bases not matched to a gene: 9. The CDR3 spans 14 residues. CDR3 region: CASSDAGGAGDYTF. The CDR3 DNA sequence: TGTGCCAGCAGTGACGCAGGGGGCGCCGGAGACTACACCTTC.

This clonotype came up a few times. The V call is TRBV20-1, the J call TRBJ2-3; the D is unclear. V dropped 5 bases and J dropped 0 bases, with 9 bases sitting between them. This CDR3 contains 13 residues. From germline, CDR1 is DFQATT and CDR2 SNEGSKA (reference sequence). This chain's CDR3 is CSAPPPSTDTQYF. The CDR3 DNA sequence: TGCAGTGCTCCCCCCCCTAGCACAGATACGCAGTATTTT.

The V and J genes are TRBV5-1 and TRBJ2-1; 8 bases line up with TRBD1. CDR3 size: 16 residues. V dropped 1 base and J dropped 8; count of bases not matched to a gene: 11. The germline V gene encodes CDR1 SGHRS and CDR2 YFSETQ. The CDR3 DNA reads TGCGCCAGCAGCTTGAAAAGACAGGGGAAGGCGCATGAGCAGTTCTTC. This codes for CASSLKRQGKAHEQFF.

The chain employs TRBV18 and TRBJ2-3; no reliable D call. The CDR3 contains 12 residues. The germline CDR1 and CDR2 sequences are KGHSH and LQKENI. Trimming left V 0 bases short and J 6 bases short, with 4 bases between. The CDR3 spells CASSPPLDTQYF. In nucleotides, the CDR3 is TGTGCCAGCTCACCACCGCTTGATACGCAGTATTTT.

This chain joins TRBV7-2 and TRBJ2-3, with D tentatively TRBD1 or TRBD2 (6 bases each). The CDR3 runs 15 residues. Germline-derived CDR1 and CDR2 are SGHTA and FQGNSA. V was cut by 8 bases and J by 6 bases, with 21 bases left in between. The chain's CDR3 is CASSGASSIVDTQYF. The CDR3 nucleotides read TGTGCCAGCTCGGGGGCTAGCAGCATAGTCGATACGCAGTATTTT.

This clonotype has more than one count but fewer than ten. This rearrangement joins TRBV6-5 to TRBJ2-2; possible D gene TRBD1, 6 bases. The germline gives CDR1 MNHEY, CDR2 SVGAGI. With 3 bases removed from V and 13 bases from J, the gap between germline ends came to 12 bases. This CDR3 spans 12 amino acids. The CDR3 nucleotides read TGTGCCAGCAGTTATCAGGGACAAGGGCTGTTTTTT. It is translated as CASSYQGQGLFF.

This clonotype was found a few times. DNA for the CDR3: TGCAGTGCTAGAGTCTTAGAGCCCCAGCATTTT. Translated, it gives CSARVLEPQHF. V is TRBV20-1 and J is TRBJ1-5; D is unclear. With 1 base removed from V and 8 bases from J, the gap between germline ends came to 6 bases. The CDR3 covers 11 residues. The V gene's germline CDR1 is DFQATT and CDR2 SNEGSKA (reference sequence).

The table lists this clonotype with a few counts. This sequence joins TRBV24-1 and TRBJ2-5; 9 bases line up with TRBD1. The CDR3 contains 14 residues. The V segment lost 6 bases and the J segment 4 bases; nucleotides outside the gene matches: 5. CDR1 and CDR2 from the germline V gene are KGHDR and SFDVKD. DNA for the CDR3: TGTGCCACCAGTTTCACAGGGGGCGCAGAGACCCAGTACTTC. Protein sequence: CATSFTGGAETQYF.

The chain couples TRBV5-1 to TRBJ1-1; D is unresolved. Germline lookup yields CDR1 SGHRS and CDR2 YFSETQ. V was trimmed by 4 bases and J by 4 bases, leaving 20 bases between them. CDR3 length equals 16 residues. The CDR3 region is CASSKRMGIIGTEAFF. The DNA for the CDR3 is TGCGCCAGCAGCAAGAGGATGGGGATCATCGGCACTGAAGCTTTCTTT.